One and the same sample provided the 7 T cell receptor beta chains below, sequenced in a study of long-term antiretroviral therapy in people with HIV. Survey level was the resolution at which the v3.0 immunoSEQ assay ran. Data came from immunoSEQ multiplex PCR; TCRdb stores just in-frame clones and leaves some out. The repertoire has 20,000 to 25,000 clones, over 70% of them found once; the top ten carry about 5%. The material was unsorted PBMCs, obtained 0.3 years after starting antiretroviral therapy. These receptors came from a man aged 50 to 59 with HIV.

This chain connects TRBV7-8 to TRBJ1-2; D is possibly TRBD1 (5 bases). Per germline, CDR1 SGHVS and CDR2 FQNEAQ. CDR3 length: 13 amino acids. V lost 4 bases to trimming and J lost 8 bases, with 14 bases between them. CDR3 residues: CASSSTSQDGYTF. The CDR3 DNA reads as TGTGCCAGCAGCTCGACGTCACAGGACGGCTACACCTTC.

J is TRBJ2-1 and V is TRBV5-1; 10 bases are shared with TRBD2. V was pared by 4 bases and J by 7 bases, with 17 bases of the junction left unmatched. In germline, CDR1 is SGHRS, CDR2 YFSETQ. This CDR3 contains 18 residues. The CDR3 here is CASSTTLDLAGGPNEQFF. The CDR3 nucleotides are TGCGCCAGCAGCACCACATTGGATTTAGCGGGAGGACCGAATGAGCAGTTCTTC.

The sample holds a few counts of this clone. The chain employs TRBV6-4 and TRBJ2-1; D could derive from TRBD1 or TRBD2 (6 bases each). Deletions cut 0 bases from V and 3 bases from J, with 9 bases between. The CDR3 runs 15 residues. Germline CDR1 is MRHNA and CDR2 is SNTAGT. CDR3 DNA sequence: TGTGCCAGCAGTGACTCAGGAGGGGGCTACAATGAGCAGTTCTTC. Residues: CASSDSGGGYNEQFF.

The rearrangement uses TRBV4-3 and TRBJ1-1; possibly TRBD1 for D (6 bases). The V and J ends lost 0 bases and 5 bases respectively, with 10 bases between them. The germline V gene encodes CDR1 LGHNA and CDR2 YSLEER. The length of the CDR3 is 14 residues. The CDR3 DNA reads as TGCGCCAGCAGCCAAGAGTTCGGACAGACTGAAGCTTTCTTT. It is translated as CASSQEFGQTEAFF.

The chain combines TRBV19 with TRBJ2-3; the match to TRBD2 covers 7 bases. The CDR3 length is 15 residues. Per the germline V gene, CDR1 is LNHDA and CDR2 is SQIVND (reference sequence). V lost 10 bases to trimming and J lost 0 bases; unmatched junction nucleotides: 10. The CDR3 loop is CATTPRGDSTDTQYF. The DNA of the CDR3 is TGTGCCACCACTCCCCGGGGGGATAGCACAGATACGCAGTATTTT.

The chain has TRBV6-1 and TRBJ2-2; D gene uncertain. V was cut by 11 bases and J by 7 bases, with 14 bases left in between. In germline, CDR1 is MNHNS, CDR2 SASEGT. The CDR3 totals 12 residues. CDR3 region: CAGSPTYGELFF. Here the CDR3 DNA reads TGTGCCGGATCGCCCACATACGGGGAGCTGTTTTTT.

V is TRBV10-3 and J is TRBJ1-3; D call uncertain. The CDR3 covers 13 residues. Trimming shortened V by 4 bases and J by 0 bases, and 4 bases separated the two germline ends. Germline V gene data show CDR1 as ENHRY and CDR2 as SYGVKD. The CDR3 spells CAISAFSGNTIYF. The CDR3, as DNA: TGTGCCATCAGTGCCTTCTCTGGAAACACCATATATTTT.